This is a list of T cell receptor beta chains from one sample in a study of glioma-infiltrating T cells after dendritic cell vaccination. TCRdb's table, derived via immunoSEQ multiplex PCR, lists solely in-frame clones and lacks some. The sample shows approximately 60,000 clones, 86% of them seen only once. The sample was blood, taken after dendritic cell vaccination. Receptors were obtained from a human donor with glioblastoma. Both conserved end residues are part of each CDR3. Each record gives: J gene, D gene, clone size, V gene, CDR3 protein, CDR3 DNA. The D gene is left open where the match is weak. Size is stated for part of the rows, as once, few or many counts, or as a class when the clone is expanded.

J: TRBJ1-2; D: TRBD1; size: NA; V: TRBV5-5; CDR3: CASSLDLTGPGGYTF; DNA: TGTGCCAGCAGCTTGGATCTGACAGGGCCGGGTGGCTACACCTTC
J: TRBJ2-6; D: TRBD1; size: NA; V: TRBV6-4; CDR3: CASSGDRGSGANVLTF; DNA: TGTGCCAGCAGTGGGGACAGGGGTTCTGGGGCCAACGTCCTGACTTTC
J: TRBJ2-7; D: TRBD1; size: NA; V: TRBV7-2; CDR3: CASSGGTGGIYEQYF; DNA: TGTGCCAGCAGCGGGGGGACAGGGGGCATCTACGAGCAGTACTTC
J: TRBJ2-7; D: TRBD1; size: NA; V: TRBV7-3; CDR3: CASSLQPDRSYEQYF; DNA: TGTGCCAGCAGCTTACAGCCGGACAGGTCCTACGAGCAGTACTTC
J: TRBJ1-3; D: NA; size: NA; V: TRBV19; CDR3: CASSLQTGGASGNTIYF; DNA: TGTGCCAGTAGCTTACAAACGGGGGGGGCCTCTGGAAACACCATATATTTT
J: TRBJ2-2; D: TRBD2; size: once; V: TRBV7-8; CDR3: CASSLRREGRGELFF; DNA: TGTGCCAGCAGCTTAAGGCGGGAGGGCCGTGGGGAGCTGTTTTTT
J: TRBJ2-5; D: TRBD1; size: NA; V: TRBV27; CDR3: CASTGTGWETQYF; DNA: TGTGCCAGCACCGGGACAGGGTGGGAGACCCAGTACTTC
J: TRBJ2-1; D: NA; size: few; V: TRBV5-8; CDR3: CASSLGGLTGDEQFF; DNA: TGTGCCAGCAGCTTGGGGGGGCTAACTGGCGATGAGCAGTTCTTC
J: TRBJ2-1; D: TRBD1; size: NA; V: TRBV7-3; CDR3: CASSLTTGTVLYNEQFF; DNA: TGTGCCAGCAGCTTAACCACCGGGACAGTCCTTTACAATGAGCAGTTCTTC
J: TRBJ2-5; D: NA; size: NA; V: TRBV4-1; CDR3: CASSQVAGQETQYF; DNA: TGCGCCAGCAGCCAAGTAGCAGGGCAAGAGACCCAGTACTTC
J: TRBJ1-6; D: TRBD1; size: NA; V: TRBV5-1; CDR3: CASSATGGEDSPLHF; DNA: TGCGCCAGCAGCGCCACAGGGGGCGAGGATTCACCCCTCCACTTT
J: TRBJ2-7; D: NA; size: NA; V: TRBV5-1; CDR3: CASSFDRRAYEQYF; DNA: TGCGCCAGCAGCTTCGACAGGAGAGCCTACGAGCAGTACTTC
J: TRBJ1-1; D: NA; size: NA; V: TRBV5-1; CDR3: CASSLGRARDTEAFF; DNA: TGCGCCAGCAGCTTGGGGAGGGCCAGGGACACTGAAGCTTTCTTT
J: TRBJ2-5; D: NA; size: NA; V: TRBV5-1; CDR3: CASSWGDSSGLQETQYF; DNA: TGCGCCAGCAGCTGGGGAGACTCGTCCGGGCTCCAAGAGACCCAGTACTTC
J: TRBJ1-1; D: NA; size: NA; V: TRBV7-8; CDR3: CASNPRWGRATEAFF; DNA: TGTGCCAGCAACCCCCGATGGGGGAGGGCCACTGAAGCTTTCTTT
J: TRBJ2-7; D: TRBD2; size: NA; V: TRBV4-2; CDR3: CASSQEPGTSGHEQYF; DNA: TGTGCCAGCAGCCAAGAGCCCGGTACTAGCGGCCACGAGCAGTACTTC
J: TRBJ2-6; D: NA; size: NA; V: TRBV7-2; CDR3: CASSLARGAGANVLTF; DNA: TGTGCCAGCAGCTTAGCCAGGGGCGCTGGGGCCAACGTCCTGACTTTC
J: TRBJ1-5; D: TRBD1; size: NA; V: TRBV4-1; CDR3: CASSQEIPGGASNQPQHF; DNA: TGCGCCAGCAGCCAAGAGATTCCAGGGGGCGCGAGCAATCAGCCCCAGCATTTT
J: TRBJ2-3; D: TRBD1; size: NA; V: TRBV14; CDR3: CASSPGQMFPDTQYF; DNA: TGTGCCAGCTCTCCGGGACAGATGTTCCCGGATACGCAGTATTTT
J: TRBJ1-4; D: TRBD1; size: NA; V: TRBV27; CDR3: CASSFSGTGLRKLFF; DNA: TGTGCCAGCAGTTTCTCCGGGACAGGGTTAAGAAAACTGTTTTTT
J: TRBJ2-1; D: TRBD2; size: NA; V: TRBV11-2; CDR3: CASSSRNFGRAYNEQFF; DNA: TGTGCCAGCAGCTCCCGTAATTTCGGGAGGGCCTACAATGAGCAGTTCTTC
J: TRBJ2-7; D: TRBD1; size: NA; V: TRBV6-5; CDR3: CASSHGQGLSYEQYF; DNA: TGTGCCAGCAGCCACGGACAGGGCCTCTCCTACGAGCAGTACTTC
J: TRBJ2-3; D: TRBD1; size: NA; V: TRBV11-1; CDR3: CASSPSPGTGPDTQYF; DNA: TGTGCCAGCAGCCCCAGCCCCGGGACAGGGCCAGATACGCAGTATTTT
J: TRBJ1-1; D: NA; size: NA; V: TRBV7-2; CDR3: CASSLDLLDEAFF; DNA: TGTGCCAGCAGCTTAGACCTACTTGATGAAGCTTTCTTT
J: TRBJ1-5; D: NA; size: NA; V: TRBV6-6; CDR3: CASRPGQTRNQPQHF; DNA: TGTGCCAGCAGACCCGGACAGACGCGCAATCAGCCCCAGCATTTT
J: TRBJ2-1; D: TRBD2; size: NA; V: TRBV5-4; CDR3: CASSSGGSGGGDYNEQFF; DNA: TGTGCCAGCAGCTCTGGAGGCTCTGGCGGGGGGGACTACAATGAGCAGTTCTTC
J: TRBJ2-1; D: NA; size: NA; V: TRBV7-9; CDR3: CASSYSPGGSSYNEQFF; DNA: TGTGCCAGCAGCTACTCCCCAGGGGGGAGCTCCTACAATGAGCAGTTCTTC
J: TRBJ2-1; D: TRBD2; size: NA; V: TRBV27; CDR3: CASTPGMIAGGIYNEQFF; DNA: TGTGCCAGCACCCCAGGGATGATAGCGGGGGGCATTTACAATGAGCAGTTCTTC
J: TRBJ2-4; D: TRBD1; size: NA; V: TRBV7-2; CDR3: CASSLPDRARAKNIQYF; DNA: TGTGCCAGCAGCCTCCCAGACAGGGCCCGAGCCAAAAACATTCAGTACTTC
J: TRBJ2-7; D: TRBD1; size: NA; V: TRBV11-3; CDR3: CASSSTTGGIYEQYF; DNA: TGTGCCAGCAGTTCCACGACAGGGGGGATCTACGAGCAGTACTTC
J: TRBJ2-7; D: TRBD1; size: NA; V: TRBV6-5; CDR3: CASSSPGQGTYEQYF; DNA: TGTGCCAGCAGTTCTCCGGGACAGGGGACCTACGAGCAGTACTTC
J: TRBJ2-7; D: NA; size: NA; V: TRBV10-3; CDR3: CAIRKSAGVSDEQYF; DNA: TGTGCCATTCGAAAATCTGCAGGGGTATCAGACGAGCAGTACTTC
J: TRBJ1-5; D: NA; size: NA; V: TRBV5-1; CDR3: CASSLAGEGQPQHF; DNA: TGCGCCAGCAGCTTGGCAGGAGAGGGTCAGCCCCAGCATTTT
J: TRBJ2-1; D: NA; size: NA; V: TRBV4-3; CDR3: CASSQGSYAGNEQFF; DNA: TGCGCCAGCAGCCAAGGTAGCTATGCGGGGAATGAGCAGTTCTTC
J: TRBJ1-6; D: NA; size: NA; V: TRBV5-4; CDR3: CASSPRRDNSPLHF; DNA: TGTGCCAGCAGCCCCCGGAGGGATAATTCACCCCTCCACTTT
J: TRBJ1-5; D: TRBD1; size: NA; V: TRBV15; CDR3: CATSRDRQGSNQPQHF; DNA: TGTGCCACCAGCAGAGATAGACAGGGGTCCAATCAGCCCCAGCATTTT
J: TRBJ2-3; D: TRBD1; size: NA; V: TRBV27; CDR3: CASRTQQGSTDTQYF; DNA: TGTGCCAGCAGAACACAACAGGGGAGCACAGATACGCAGTATTTT
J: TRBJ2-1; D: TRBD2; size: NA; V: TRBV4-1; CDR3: CASTERAGGDNEQFF; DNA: TGCGCCAGCACCGAGAGGGCGGGGGGGGACAATGAGCAGTTCTTC
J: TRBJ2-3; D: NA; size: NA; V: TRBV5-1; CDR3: CASSARGARGDTQYF; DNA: TGCGCCAGCAGCGCCCGGGGGGCCAGGGGAGATACGCAGTATTTT
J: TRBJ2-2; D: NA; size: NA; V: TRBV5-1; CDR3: CASSLAVASGELFF; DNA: TGCGCCAGCAGCTTGGCGGTTGCTTCCGGGGAGCTGTTTTTT
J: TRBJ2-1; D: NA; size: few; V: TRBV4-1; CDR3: CASKQRDSSSYNEQFF; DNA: TGCGCCAGCAAACAACGCGACAGTAGCTCCTACAATGAGCAGTTCTTC
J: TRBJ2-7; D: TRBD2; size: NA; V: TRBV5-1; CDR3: CASSLVPGLAGDDEQYF; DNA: TGCGCCAGCAGCCTAGTCCCGGGACTAGCGGGAGACGACGAGCAGTACTTC
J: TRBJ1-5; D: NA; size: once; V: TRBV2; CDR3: CASRYRALSNQPQHF; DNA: TGTGCCAGCAGGTACAGGGCCTTAAGCAATCAGCCCCAGCATTTT
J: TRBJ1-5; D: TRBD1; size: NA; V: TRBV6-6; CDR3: CASSPWTGDSNQPQHF; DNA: TGTGCCAGCAGTCCTTGGACAGGGGATAGCAATCAGCCCCAGCATTTT
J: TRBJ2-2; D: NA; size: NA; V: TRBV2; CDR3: CASSQDRYNTGELFF; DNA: TGTGCCAGCAGTCAGGACAGATATAACACCGGGGAGCTGTTTTTT
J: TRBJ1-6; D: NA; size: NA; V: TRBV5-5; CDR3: CASSLQSLRPQSLHF; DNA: TGTGCCAGCAGCTTGCAGTCCCTTCGCCCTCAGTCCCTCCACTTT
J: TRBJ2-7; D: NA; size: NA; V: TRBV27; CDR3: CASRSLGAQDEQYF; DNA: TGTGCCAGCAGATCCCTGGGGGCCCAGGACGAGCAGTACTTC
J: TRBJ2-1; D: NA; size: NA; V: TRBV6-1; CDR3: CASSEVIATPNNEQFF; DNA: TGTGCCAGCAGTGAAGTAATAGCCACCCCAAACAATGAGCAGTTCTTC